A selection of T cell receptor beta chains follows, all from one sample in a study of CD8 T cells in ankylosing spondylitis. TCRdb redid the calling of the 5' RACE reads with MiXCR, one entry per CDR3 protein. Here the sample spans some 250,000 distinct CDR3 sequences, around 9.2% being singletons. The source material was blood, either unsorted or a sorted T cell fraction (not recorded which). These TCRs come from a male donor with ankylosing spondylitis or in good health (not recorded which). The CDR3 runs from the conserved cysteine through the conserved F or W.

v_call	j_call	cdr3_aa
TRBV5-1	TRBJ1-5	CASSLEAGVGQPQHF
TRBV7-8	TRBJ2-1	CASSGYASENYNEQFF
TRBV7-7	TRBJ2-1	CASSLSSLRGDEQFF
TRBV29-1	TRBJ2-2	CSVGQGYTGELFF
TRBV20-1	TRBJ2-1	CSAREGASYNEQFF
TRBV7-9	TRBJ2-7	CASSPPGRHSYEQYF
TRBV2	TRBJ2-7	CASSGDFTYEQYF
TRBV2	TRBJ1-1	CASSGQPMNTEAFF
TRBV18	TRBJ2-2	CASSPISHRNTGELFF
TRBV7-2	TRBJ2-7	CASSLALDTYYEQYF
TRBV10-3	TRBJ2-4	CAISERGGMDIQYF
TRBV4-2	TRBJ2-1	CASSQDITLGREQFF
TRBV20-1	TRBJ1-4	CSATARQGGDEKLFF
TRBV12-3/TRBV12-4	TRBJ1-5	CASKGTGNYSNQPQHF
TRBV5-6	TRBJ2-7	CASSFYSREGIEQYF
TRBV5-1	TRBJ2-3	CASSSDRDKTDTQYF
TRBV19	TRBJ2-7	CASSIAQSYEQYF
TRBV7-9	TRBJ2-1	CASSYASYEQFF
TRBV7-2	TRBJ2-7	CASLITGGSYEQYF
TRBV3-1	TRBJ2-5	CASSQDTREGIQETQYF
TRBV5-1	TRBJ2-1	CASSFLDRGNEQFF
TRBV7-2	TRBJ2-1	CASSFRTSGRGKEQFF
TRBV15	TRBJ2-6	CATSLRPGEDLSGANVLTF
TRBV20-1	TRBJ2-1	CSARLAGAGKNEQFF
TRBV7-2	TRBJ2-3	CASSLGRGGRDTQYF
TRBV6-5	TRBJ2-7	CASSSPAGPGSYEQYF
TRBV5-1	TRBJ2-7	CASSSDRSYEQYF
TRBV10-3	TRBJ1-2	CAIRGTESYGYTF
TRBV10-2	TRBJ2-7	CASSYDTYYEQYF
TRBV6-5	TRBJ1-2	CASSYLRTGVDGYTF
TRBV18	TRBJ1-1	CAGNTSPEAFF
TRBV5-1	TRBJ1-2	CASSYRTDYGYTF
TRBV20-1	TRBJ2-6	CSAPVMLGNPGANVLTF
TRBV20-1	TRBJ1-1	CSARDNTGGTFF
TRBV6-1	TRBJ2-3	CASRTRLGPYTDTQYF
TRBV30	TRBJ2-7	CAWSAIYEQYF
TRBV5-1	TRBJ2-3	CASSHGLLAGGPDTQYF
TRBV29-1	TRBJ2-5	CTPRTHLIGETQYF
TRBV12-3/TRBV12-4	TRBJ2-7	CASRGLAGSYEQYF
TRBV7-9	TRBJ2-3	CASSSIDSTDTQYF
TRBV9	TRBJ1-3	CASSPITGGGNTIYF
TRBV4-3	TRBJ2-7	CASSQDRQLNSYEQYF
TRBV5-4	TRBJ1-2	CASSLADRGPGYTF
TRBV5-6	TRBJ2-1	CASSRWDGEQFF
TRBV6-2/TRBV6-3	TRBJ2-3	CASSYVRSRDTQYF
TRBV4-3	TRBJ1-1	CASSQAGGSEAFF
TRBV5-1	TRBJ2-1	CASSLVPLAGVTSSYNEQFF
TRBV10-3	TRBJ1-2	CAISPQGVDGYTF
TRBV5-1	TRBJ2-7	CASSFGHAYEQYF
TRBV30	TRBJ2-1	CAWSAATGNEQFF
TRBV11-2	TRBJ2-1	CASSWHSGNLYNEQFF
TRBV5-1	TRBJ1-1	CASSAPGRSTEAFF